The clone carrying this T cell receptor beta chain has a count of ten or more. Its antigen is unknown. The junction does not match germline at one end; this may be a read error. The CDR3 consists of 16 residues. The germline gives CDR1 SEHNR, CDR2 FQNEAQ (reference sequence). TCR beta CDR3 regions were amplified from RNA. The HTBI primer set was used in a first-round RT-PCR of the TCR CDR3. TCRdb independently ran MiXCR on the multiplex PCR reads; one entry per CDR3 protein. The table lists fewer than 650,000 distinct CDR3 sequences, about 14% of them singletons, with less than 9% in the top ten. This entry is derived from a study of T cells in Graves' hyperthyroidism and ophthalmopathy. General study findings and limits: It was a median around 6 months before onset that the model predicted ophthalmopathy.

This sequence joins TRBV7-9 and TRBJ2-1; 9 positions match TRBD2. Specimen: blood. The origin of this receptor is a woman between 18 and 29 years old with Graves' ophthalmopathy. CDR3 DNA sequence: TGTACCAGCAGCTTGATAGCGGGAGTCGGATACAATGAGCAGTTCTTC. Translating gives CTSSLIAGVGYNEQFF. The variable domain in full, with the rest retrieved from reference TRBV7-9 and TRBJ2-1, is DTGVSQNPRHKITKRGQNVTFRCDPISEHNRLYWYRQTLGQGPEFLTYFQNEAQLEKSRLLSDRFSAERPKGSFSTLEIQRTEQGDSAMYLCTSSLIAGVGYNEQFFGPGTRLTVL.